This T cell receptor beta chain was sequenced for a study of cytomegalovirus exposure and HLA in healthy donors. This clone occurred once. Antigen: not known. This table comes from immunoSEQ multiplex PCR, and its TCRdb copy is limited to in-frame clones, with some not included. Of roughly 200,000 clones listed, more than 65% are singletons. Study results and limitations: Testing in vitro showed a few CMV-associated chains specific for CMV antigens. One later analysis, an examination of the 120 or so validation repertoires, found that first-cohort TCR clusters tended to co-occur in them.

The V gene end was trimmed by 1 base and the J gene end by 5 bases; junction bases not matched to a gene: 7. This CDR3 spans 15 amino acids. Sample: PBMCs. The TCR was taken from a woman under 30 in good health and CMV-seropositive. The rearrangement links TRBV5-3 to TRBJ2-7; TRBD2 agrees at 9 bases. TRBV5-3 is designated an ORF whose function remains uncertain. The CDR3 coding sequence is TGTGCCAGAAGCTTGAGGCGGGGGGGTTCGAACGAGCAGTACTTC. As protein: CARSLRRGGSNEQYF.